Presented here are 11 T cell receptor beta chains from one specimen sequenced in a study of identifying expanded T cells in peripheral blood. Sequencing was performed with immunoSEQ multiplex PCR; in TCRdb, only in-frame clones are kept and a portion is missing. The sample holds about 97,000 clones, about 91% seen once. The sample consisted of blood. Receptor source: a person aged 18 to 75 in good health.

The rearrangement joins TRBV7-9 to TRBJ1-2, with a weak D call TRBD1 (5 bases). The CDR3 has 11 amino acids. V lost 5 bases and J lost 8, with 9 bases in between. Germline V gene lookup returns CDR1 SEHNR and CDR2 FQNEAQ (reference sequence). CDR3 DNA sequence: TGTGCCAGCAGCCCCGGGGCGGGCTACACCTTC. Translating gives CASSPGAGYTF.

This clone turned up a few times. The chain combines TRBV4-1 with TRBJ1-5; D is perhaps TRBD1 (5 bases). V was pared by 2 bases and J by 6 bases, with 11 bases between. The CDR3 runs 14 residues. The V gene's germline CDR1 is MGHRA and CDR2 YSYEKL. CDR3 coding DNA: TGCGCCAGCAGCCAACAGGGTTCCGGTCAGCCCCAGCATTTT. It translates to CASSQQGSGQPQHF.

The genes are TRBV7-3 and TRBJ1-1; maybe TRBD1 (6 bases). CDR3 length: 15 residues. Germline V gene lookup returns CDR1 SGHTA and CDR2 FQGTGA. The V and J ends lost 6 bases and 2 bases respectively, with 16 bases between them. This chain's CDR3 is CASSVQGTKNTEAFF. Here the CDR3 DNA reads TGTGCCAGCAGTGTACAAGGGACAAAAAACACTGAAGCTTTCTTT. Based on the CDR3 plus reference TRBV7-3 and TRBJ1-1, the full variable domain is GAGVSQTPSNKVTEKGKYVELRCDPISGHTALYWYRQSLGQGPEFLIYFQGTGAADDSGLPNDRFFAVRPEGSVSTLKIQRTERGDSAVYLCASSVQGTKNTEAFFGQGTRLTVV.

The chain links TRBV4-3 to TRBJ2-2, with D perhaps TRBD1 (6 bases). Trimming took 5 bases from V and 0 from J, leaving 10 bases between them. CDR3 length: 15 residues. Per the germline V gene, CDR1 is LGHNA and CDR2 is YSLEER. CDR3 residues: CASSEGHPNTGELFF. The CDR3 DNA reads as TGCGCCAGCAGCGAGGGACACCCGAACACCGGGGAGCTGTTTTTT.

The chain has TRBV7-9 and TRBJ1-4, with 9 bases aligning to TRBD1. Germline CDR1 SEHNR, CDR2 FQNEAQ (reference sequence). Trimming removed 5 bases from V and 8 bases from J; junction bases left unmatched: 9. The length of the CDR3 is 15 residues. CDR3 coding DNA: TGTGCCAGCAGCCCCGGGACAGGGTGGGAGGAAAAACTGTTTTTT. Its translation: CASSPGTGWEEKLFF.

The chain employs TRBV9 and TRBJ1-6, with TRBD1 identical over 9 bases. This CDR3 is 15 amino acids long. CDR1 and CDR2 from the germline V gene are SGDLS and YYNGEE. V was clipped by 4 bases and J by 6 bases; unmatched bases: 5. The CDR3 here is CASSFGQGPNSPLHF. The CDR3 DNA is TGTGCCAGCAGCTTCGGACAGGGGCCTAATTCACCCCTCCACTTT.

This clone was seen a single time. This chain joins TRBV10-3 and TRBJ2-5; a possible D gene is TRBD1 (6 bases). There are 12 residues in the CDR3. The V gene lost 6 bases and the J gene lost 4 bases, with 9 bases spanning the gap. The germline CDR1 and CDR2 sequences are ENHRY and SYGVKD. The chain's CDR3 is CAIRDSGETQYF. CDR3 DNA sequence: TGTGCCATCAGGGACAGTGGAGAGACCCAGTACTTC.

The chain combines TRBV9 with TRBJ2-7, with D perhaps being TRBD1 or TRBD2 (6 bases each). The V end was cut by 0 bases, the J end by 3 bases, with 10 bases between. CDR3 length: 14 amino acids. Looked up from germline, CDR1 is SGDLS and CDR2 is YYNGEE. This CDR3 is CASSVVGGGYEQYF. The DNA of the CDR3 is TGTGCCAGCAGCGTAGTTGGAGGGGGCTACGAGCAGTACTTC.

This chain uses TRBV14 with TRBJ2-7, with TRBD1 identical over 9 bases. The CDR3 is 13 residues long. V trimming: 6 bases; J trimming: 6 bases; junction bases outside the gene matches: 6. Germline V gives CDR1 SGHDN, CDR2 FVKESK. In nucleotides, the CDR3 is TGTGCCAGCAGTTGGGACAGGGAATTCGAGCAGTACTTC. Its translation is CASSWDREFEQYF.

This clone has only a few counts. The chain uses TRBV29-1 and TRBJ2-1; D possibly corresponds to TRBD1 (6 bases). The CDR3 contains 14 residues. The germline V gene encodes CDR1 SQVTM and CDR2 ANQGSEA. V dropped 4 bases and J dropped 4 bases, with 14 bases sitting between them. The CDR3 is CSVAPATGYNEQFF. CDR3 in DNA: TGCAGCGTTGCCCCCGCTACAGGGTACAATGAGCAGTTCTTC.

This clone was picked up a small number of times. The chain's CDR3 is CASSYYESNTGELFF. DNA of the CDR3: TGTGCCAGCAGTTACTACGAGTCGAACACCGGGGAGCTGTTTTTT. This chain uses TRBV6-5 with TRBJ2-2; D remains ambiguous. V gave up 1 base and J gave up 0 bases, with 6 bases separating them. Per germline, CDR1 MNHEY and CDR2 SVGAGI. CDR3 size: 15 residues.